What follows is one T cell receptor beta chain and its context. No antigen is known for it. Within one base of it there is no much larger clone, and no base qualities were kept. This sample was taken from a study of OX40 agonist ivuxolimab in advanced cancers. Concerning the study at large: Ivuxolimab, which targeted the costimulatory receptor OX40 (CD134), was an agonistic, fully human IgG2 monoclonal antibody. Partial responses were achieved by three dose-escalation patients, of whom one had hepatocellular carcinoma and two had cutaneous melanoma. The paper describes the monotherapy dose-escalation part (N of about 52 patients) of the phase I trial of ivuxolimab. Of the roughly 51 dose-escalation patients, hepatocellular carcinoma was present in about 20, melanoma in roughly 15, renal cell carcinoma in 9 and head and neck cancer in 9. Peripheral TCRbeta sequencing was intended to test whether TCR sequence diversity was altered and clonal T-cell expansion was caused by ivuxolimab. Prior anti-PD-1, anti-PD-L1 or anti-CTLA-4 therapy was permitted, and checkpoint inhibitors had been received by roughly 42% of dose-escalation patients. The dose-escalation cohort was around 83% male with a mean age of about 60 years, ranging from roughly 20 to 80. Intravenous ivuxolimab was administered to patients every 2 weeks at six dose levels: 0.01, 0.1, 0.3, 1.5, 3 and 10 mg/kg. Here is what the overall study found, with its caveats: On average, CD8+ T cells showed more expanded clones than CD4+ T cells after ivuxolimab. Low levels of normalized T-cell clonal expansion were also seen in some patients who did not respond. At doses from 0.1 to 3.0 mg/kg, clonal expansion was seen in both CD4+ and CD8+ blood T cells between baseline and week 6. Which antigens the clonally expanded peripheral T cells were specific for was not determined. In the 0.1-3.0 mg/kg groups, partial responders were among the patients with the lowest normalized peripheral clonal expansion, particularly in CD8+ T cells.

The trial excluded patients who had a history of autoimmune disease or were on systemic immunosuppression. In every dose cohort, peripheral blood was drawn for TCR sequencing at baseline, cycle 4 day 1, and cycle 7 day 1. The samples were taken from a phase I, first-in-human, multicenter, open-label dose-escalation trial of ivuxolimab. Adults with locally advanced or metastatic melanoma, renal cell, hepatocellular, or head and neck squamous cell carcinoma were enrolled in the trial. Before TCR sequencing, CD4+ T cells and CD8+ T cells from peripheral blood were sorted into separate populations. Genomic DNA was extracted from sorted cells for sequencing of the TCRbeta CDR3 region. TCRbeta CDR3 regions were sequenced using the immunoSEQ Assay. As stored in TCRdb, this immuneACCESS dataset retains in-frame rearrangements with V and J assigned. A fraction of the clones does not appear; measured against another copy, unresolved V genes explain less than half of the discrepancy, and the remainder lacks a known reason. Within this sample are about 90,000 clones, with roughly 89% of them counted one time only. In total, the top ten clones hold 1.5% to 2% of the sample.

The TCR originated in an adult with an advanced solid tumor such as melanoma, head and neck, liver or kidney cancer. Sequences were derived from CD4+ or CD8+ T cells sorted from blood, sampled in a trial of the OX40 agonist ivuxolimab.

The CDR3 corresponds to CASSEGYEQYF. In nucleotide form, the sequence is TGTGCCAGCAGTGAGGGCTACGAGCAGTACTTC. The chain is made from TRBV6-1 and TRBJ2-5, with no confident D gene call. The DNA end lines up better with TRBJ2-7; the J call may be wrong. The CDR3, from cysteine to phenylalanine, totals 11 residues. The read is trimmed to its CDR3 DNA, 33 bases read in frame from base 1. Reading the germline V gene gives CDR1 MNHNS and CDR2 SASEGT.